This T cell receptor beta chain was sequenced during a study of blood T cells in healthy people across ages. CDR3 length: 15 residues. Germline V gene lookup returns CDR1 SEHNR and CDR2 FQNEAQ (reference sequence). V gave up 6 bases and J gave up 5 bases, with 20 bases separating them. For the second PCR, which ran for about 7 to 11 cycles, a sample-barcoded 5' primer and a J-beta primer mix were used. TCRdb re-called the 5' RACE reads through MiXCR, storing one row per CDR3 protein. The profile shows some 730,000 distinct CDR3 sequences, 22% of them singletons. This clonotype was seen only a few times.

Sequencing was performed on blood. The sequence was obtained from a man aged 70 or older in good health. The V gene is TRBV7-9, the J gene TRBJ2-7; D tentatively reads TRBD1 or TRBD2 (5 bases each). The CDR3 sequence: CASSNTFREFDEQYF. The CDR3 DNA is TGTGCCAGCAGTAATACCTTCAGGGAGTTCGACGAGCAGTACTTC.